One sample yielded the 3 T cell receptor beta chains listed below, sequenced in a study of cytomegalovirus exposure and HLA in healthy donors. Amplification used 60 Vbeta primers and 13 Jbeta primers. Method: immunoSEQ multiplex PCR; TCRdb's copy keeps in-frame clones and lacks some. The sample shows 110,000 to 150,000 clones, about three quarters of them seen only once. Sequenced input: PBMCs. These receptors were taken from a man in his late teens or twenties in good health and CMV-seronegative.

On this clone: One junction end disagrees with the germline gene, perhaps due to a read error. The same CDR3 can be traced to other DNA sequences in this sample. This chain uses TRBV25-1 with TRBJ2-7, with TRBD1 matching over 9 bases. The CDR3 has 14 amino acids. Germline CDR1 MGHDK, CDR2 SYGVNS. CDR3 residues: CASSRGQGSYEQYF. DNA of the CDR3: TGCGCCAGCAGTCGCGGACAGGGGTCCTACGAGCAGTACTTC.

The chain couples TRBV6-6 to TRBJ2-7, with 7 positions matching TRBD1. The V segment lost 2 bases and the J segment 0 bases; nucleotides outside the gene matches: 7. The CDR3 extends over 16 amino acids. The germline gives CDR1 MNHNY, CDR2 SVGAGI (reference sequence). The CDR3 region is CASSYRFGQASYEQYF. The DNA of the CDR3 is TGTGCCAGCAGTTACAGGTTTGGACAGGCCTCCTACGAGCAGTACTTC.

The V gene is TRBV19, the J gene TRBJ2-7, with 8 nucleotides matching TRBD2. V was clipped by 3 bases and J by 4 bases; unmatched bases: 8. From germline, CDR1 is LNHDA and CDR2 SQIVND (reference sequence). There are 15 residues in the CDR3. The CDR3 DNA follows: TGTGCCAGTAGTATTCAGAGCGGGAGTCGTTACGAGCAGTACTTC. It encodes CASSIQSGSRYEQYF.